Below, 5 T cell receptor beta chains from the same sample are listed, as sequenced in a study of beta chain features in type 1 diabetes. Every bit of the isolated RNA underwent reverse transcription, so sequencing read expressed TCRB transcripts. Assay: immunoSEQ multiplex PCR; the TCRdb copy retains only in-frame clones and omits some. Seen here are approximately 250,000 clones, about 10% observed once, and the top ten hold 0.03% to 0.035%. Sample: naive CD4+ T cells from blood. These receptors came from a woman in her late teens or twenties in good health.

J is TRBJ2-6 and V is TRBV5-1, with 11 nucleotides matching TRBD1. V shed 0 bases and J 2 bases; nucleotides not matched to a gene: 4. This CDR3 spans 18 amino acids. Germline-derived CDR1 and CDR2 are SGHRS and YFSETQ. The chain's CDR3 is CASSLAGTGGPGANVLTF. CDR3 coding DNA: TGCGCCAGCAGCTTGGCCGGGACAGGGGGACCTGGGGCCAACGTCCTGACTTTC.

With respect to this clone: The germline gene is not matched at one end of the junction; a read error may be the cause. This chain links TRBV30 with TRBJ2-1; TRBD2 aligns across 9 bases. In germline, CDR1 is GTSNPN, CDR2 SVGIG (reference sequence). This CDR3 is 10 amino acids long. CDR3 loop: CAFQSGTSIF. CDR3 sequence (DNA): TGTGCCTTCCAATCCGGGACTAGCATCTTC.

This clone was seen a few times. V gene TRBV7-9 combines with J gene TRBJ2-1; maybe TRBD2 (6 bases). With 4 bases removed from V and 10 bases from J, the gap between germline ends came to 11 bases. CDR1 is SEHNR and CDR2 is FQNEAQ in the germline V gene (reference sequence). This CDR3 is built from 12 residues. In nucleotides, the CDR3 is TGTGCCAGCAGCTCGGTTCGGGGGGAGCAGTTCTTC. It is translated as CASSSVRGEQFF.

In its sample, this clone was seen a few times. The chain has TRBV5-8 and TRBJ2-1, with D unresolved. Germline loops: CDR1 SGHTS, CDR2 YDEGEE. Trimming shortened V by 0 bases and J by 7 bases, and 17 bases separated the two germline ends. The CDR3 is 16 residues long. Written as DNA, the CDR3 is TGTGCCAGCAGCTTGGCCTTATTTCAACTTGCAAATGAGCAGTTCTTC. This sequence encodes CASSLALFQLANEQFF.

This chain links TRBV5-1 with TRBJ2-2; no definite D call. Germline CDR1 SGHRS, CDR2 YFSETQ. Trimming shortened V by 0 bases and J by 3 bases, and 6 bases separated the two germline ends. The CDR3 runs 14 residues. The DNA for the CDR3 is TGCGCCAGCAGCTTGGGCCAGTACACCGGGGAGCTGTTTTTT. This gives the protein CASSLGQYTGELFF.